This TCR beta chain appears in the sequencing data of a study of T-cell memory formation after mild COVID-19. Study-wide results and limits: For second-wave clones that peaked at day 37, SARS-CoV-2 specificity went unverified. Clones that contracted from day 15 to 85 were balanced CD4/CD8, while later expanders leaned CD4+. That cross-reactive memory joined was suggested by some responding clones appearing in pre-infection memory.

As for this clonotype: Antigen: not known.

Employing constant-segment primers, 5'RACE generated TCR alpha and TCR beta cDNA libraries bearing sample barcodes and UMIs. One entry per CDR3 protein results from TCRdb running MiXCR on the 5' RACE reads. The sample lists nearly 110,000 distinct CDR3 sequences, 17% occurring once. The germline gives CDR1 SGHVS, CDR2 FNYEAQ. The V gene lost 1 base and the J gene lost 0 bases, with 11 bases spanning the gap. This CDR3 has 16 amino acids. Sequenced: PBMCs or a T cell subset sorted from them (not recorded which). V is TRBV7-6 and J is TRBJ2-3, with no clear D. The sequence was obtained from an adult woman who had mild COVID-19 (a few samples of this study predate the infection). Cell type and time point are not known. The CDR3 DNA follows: TGTGCCAGCAGCTTAGAAGGCGAGTCTAGCACAGATACGCAGTATTTT. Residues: CASSLEGESSTDTQYF.